This TCR beta chain was recovered during a study of CD8+ T cells in alopecia areata. Broader study findings: It was lesional scalp, especially alopecia totalis/universalis, that showed higher clonality than normal scalp.

The CDR3 covers 14 residues. CDR1 and CDR2 from the germline V gene are LNHNV and YYDKDF (reference sequence). The germline V and J ends were trimmed by 4 bases and 0 bases, with 9 bases remaining between them. Of note for this clone: The antigen remains undetermined.

Extraction and reverse transcription of RNA yielded cDNA as the sequencing template. Sequencing was performed with immunoSEQ multiplex PCR; in TCRdb, only in-frame clones are kept and a portion is missing. The sample records fewer than 200,000 clones, approximately 59% being singletons. Specimens obtained from alopecia areata patients comprised lesional scalp punch biopsies and peripheral blood. It was from PBMCs that CD4+ and CD8+ T cells were sorted. This specimen was CD4+ T cells sorted from blood, taken at week 0. The V call is TRBV15, the J call TRBJ1-1, with D unclear. This sequence was found in a human donor with alopecia areata. The CDR3 reads CATSTPAMNTEAFF. CDR3 in DNA: TGTGCCACCAGCACCCCTGCTATGAACACTGAAGCTTTCTTT. Full variable domain (remainder filled in from reference TRBV15 and TRBJ1-1): DAMVIQNPRYQVTQFGKPVTLSCSQTLNHNVMYWYQQKSSQAPKLLFHYYDKDFNNEADTPDNFQSRRPNTSFCFLDIRSPGLGDTAMYLCATSTPAMNTEAFFGQGTRLTVV.